This TCR beta chain is drawn from a study of human T cells and chemical hapten exposure. Background on the study: During the approximately 25-week study period, patients had diphenylcyclopropenone applied to the scalp every week. TCR yields per sample varied mostly from small pooled library volume differences.

Time point: patch test 1, 2 weeks after DPC sensitization. The sample's treatment: therapeutic diphenylcyclopropenone sensitization with weekly scalp DPC. The starting material, unfractionated whole blood, was used for total RNA extraction. This clonotype was observed a handful of times. With V trimmed by 6 bases and J by 4 bases, 7 bases remained unmatched. This CDR3 is 14 amino acids long. The V gene's germline CDR1 is LGHDT and CDR2 YNNKEL (reference sequence). TCRdb redid the calling of the RACE reads with MiXCR, one entry per CDR3 protein. The table includes around 34,000 distinct CDR3 sequences, roughly 6.4% detected once.

This chain joins TRBV3-1 and TRBJ2-5; TRBD2 aligns across 8 bases. The specimen was whole blood, collected in connection with sensitization to the hapten diphenylcyclopropenone (DPC). This receptor was taken from a woman in her 30s with alopecia areata. Some clones in this sample may be carry-over from other donors' samples. The CDR3 region has the DNA TGTGCCAGCAGGGGCGGGGGGCCCCGAGAGACCCAGTACTTC. Protein sequence: CASRGGGPRETQYF.